Below are 19 T cell receptor beta chains sequenced from a single sample in a study of T cell repertoires in ileal Crohn's disease. Regarding time point: neoterminal ileum biopsy at postoperative endoscopy, about 6 months after surgery. Method: immunoSEQ multiplex PCR; TCRdb's copy keeps in-frame clones and lacks some. The sample lists about 13,000 clones, about three quarters occurring once. The sample taken for sequencing was ileal tissue. The receptors originated from an adult with Crohn's disease.

The chain uses TRBV27 and TRBJ1-5; a weak D match, TRBD1 (5 bases). V gave up 6 bases and J gave up 10 bases, with 19 bases separating them. The CDR3 runs to 14 residues. In germline, CDR1 is MNHEY, CDR2 SMNVEV (reference sequence). CDR3 sequence (DNA): TGTGCCAGCAGCACGACGCCGGGCCAGGGACCCCAGCATTTT. Its protein is CASSTTPGQGPQHF.

The CDR3 DNA follows: TGTGCCAGCACCGCCGGACAGGGTCGAGGCTACACCTTC. It translates to CASTAGQGRGYTF. The V gene is TRBV6-7, the J gene TRBJ1-2; 8 bases agree with TRBD1. TRBV6-7 is reported as an ORF; its role is uncertain. Trimming removed 7 bases from V and 8 bases from J; junction bases left unmatched: 9. The CDR3 runs to 13 residues.

In its sample, this clone is large (0.1 to 1%). The chain links TRBV29-1 to TRBJ2-3; D is possibly TRBD2 (5 bases). CDR1 SQVTM and CDR2 ANQGSEA come from the germline V gene. Trimming stripped 3 bases from V and 7 bases from J, with 17 bases between. The CDR3 sequence is 14 residues long. The CDR3 bases are TGCAGCGTTGATTCCCAGGCGGAGGTTAATACGCAGTATTTT. Its translation: CSVDSQAEVNTQYF.

This clone has a single count. This chain uses TRBV5-8 with TRBJ2-5; D might be TRBD1 (7 bases). The CDR3 runs to 14 residues. Germline loops: CDR1 SGHTS, CDR2 YDEGEE. Trimming took off 3 bases at V and 2 bases at J, with 11 bases between the two ends. The CDR3 coding sequence is TGTGCCAGCAGCTCACAGGGGAGGCAAGAGACCCAGTACTTC. Translating it yields CASSSQGRQETQYF.

The chain carries TRBV6-5 and TRBJ2-7, with D perhaps matching TRBD1 (6 bases). Germline V gives CDR1 MNHEY, CDR2 SVGAGI. The CDR3 loop spans 14 amino acids. Trimming took 7 bases from V and 4 from J, leaving 17 bases between them. The CDR3 loop is CASTTGTRSYEQYF. In nucleotides, the CDR3 is TGTGCCAGCACAACCGGGACACGTAGTTACGAGCAGTACTTC.

The chain has TRBV19 and TRBJ2-7; 8 bases agree with TRBD1. Losses at the gene ends were 1 base for V and 3 bases for J; bases not matched to a gene: 5. The germline V gene has CDR1 LNHDA and CDR2 SQIVND (reference sequence). The CDR3 covers 15 residues. The CDR3 region has the DNA TGTGCCAGTAGTATAGGTACAGGGGGTGTCTACGAGCAGTACTTC. Amino acids: CASSIGTGGVYEQYF.

The rearrangement links TRBV30 to TRBJ2-5; D is perhaps TRBD1 (5 bases). This CDR3 contains 13 residues. Germline CDR1 is GTSNPN and CDR2 is SVGIG (reference sequence). V lost 3 bases to trimming and J lost 3 bases, with 11 bases between them. This CDR3 reads CAWSMTVEETQYF. The CDR3 DNA reads TGTGCCTGGAGCATGACAGTAGAAGAGACCCAGTACTTC.

The CDR3 DNA sequence: TGCGCCAGCAGCCTTCGGGGTAGCGGGAGGGCAAGAACCGGGGAGCTGTTTTTT. This gives the protein CASSLRGSGRARTGELFF. The chain joins TRBV10-2 to TRBJ2-2, with 11 bases lining up with TRBD2. The CDR3 extends over 18 amino acids. V lost 6 bases to trimming and J lost 5 bases; unmatched junction nucleotides: 14. Germline CDR1 and CDR2: WSHSY and SAAADI.

The rearrangement uses TRBV7-9 and TRBJ2-1; the match to TRBD2 covers 12 bases. This CDR3 region has 17 residues. Looked up from germline, CDR1 is SEHNR and CDR2 is FQNEAQ (reference sequence). V shed 6 bases, J shed 9 bases, and the junction held 15 bases outside the gene matches. The CDR3 nucleotides are TGTGCCAGCAGGCCCGAGCGGACTAGCGGGGAGATAGGTGAGCAGTTCTTC. This codes for CASRPERTSGEIGEQFF.

The CDR3, as DNA: TGTGCCAGCGGGAGACAGGACTCCTACGAGCAGTACTTC. This encodes CASGRQDSYEQYF. This chain links TRBV5-6 with TRBJ2-7, with TRBD1 as a possible D gene (6 bases). CDR3 length: 13 residues. The germline V gene encodes CDR1 SGHDT and CDR2 YYEEEE. V lost 7 bases to trimming and J lost 0 bases, with 11 bases between them. The complete variable domain, with remaining parts taken from reference TRBV5-6 and TRBJ2-7, reads DAGVTQSPTHLIKTRGQQVTLRCSPKSGHDTVSWYQQALGQGPQFIFQYYEEEERQRGNFPDRFSGHQFPNYSSELNVNALLLGDSALYLCASGRQDSYEQYFGPGTRLTVT.

This clone was picked up one time. The gene calls are TRBV28 and TRBJ2-3; the D is unclear. V was shortened by 4 bases and J by 3 bases, with 8 bases between the two germline ends. CDR3 length equals 13 residues. Germline assignment: CDR1 MDHEN and CDR2 SYDVKM. The CDR3 region is CASSSPGTDTQYF. In DNA, the CDR3 is TGTGCCAGCAGTTCCCCCGGGACAGATACGCAGTATTTT.

This clone showed up just a few times. The V gene is TRBV18, the J gene TRBJ1-1; D call uncertain. The CDR3 contains 11 residues. V was trimmed by 5 bases and J by 6 bases, leaving 7 bases between them. Germline CDR1 and CDR2: KGHSH and LQKENI. The CDR3 DNA reads as TGTGCCAGCTCATCTCGCGCTGAAGCTTTCTTT. The encoded protein is CASSSRAEAFF.

The rearrangement joins TRBV5-6 to TRBJ1-2, with D maybe TRBD1 (5 bases). Germline V gene sequence: CDR1 SGHDT, CDR2 YYEEEE. V was shortened by 7 bases and J by 4 bases, with 17 bases between the two germline ends. This CDR3 is built from 14 residues. CDR3 sequence reads: CASGRGESPYGYTF. The CDR3 DNA is TGTGCCAGCGGGCGGGGGGAATCCCCCTATGGCTACACCTTC.

J is TRBJ1-4 and V is TRBV29-1; 8 bases line up with TRBD1. V was clipped by 0 bases and J by 8 bases; unmatched bases: 8. This CDR3 has 15 residues. The V gene's germline CDR1 is SQVTM and CDR2 ANQGSEA. The CDR3 sequence: CSVEDTGGMDEKLFF. The CDR3 DNA reads TGCAGCGTTGAAGATACAGGGGGTATGGACGAAAAACTGTTTTTT.

The V gene is TRBV18, the J gene TRBJ2-7; D perhaps matches TRBD1 (5 bases). V was cut by 0 bases and J by 6 bases, with 12 bases left in between. The CDR3 consists of 14 residues. Per germline, CDR1 KGHSH and CDR2 LQKENI. The chain's CDR3 is CASSPPAGNIEQYF. The CDR3, as DNA: TGTGCCAGCTCACCACCGGCAGGGAACATCGAGCAGTACTTC.

The chain employs TRBV15 and TRBJ1-5; 8 positions match TRBD1. Germline V gene lookup returns CDR1 LNHNV and CDR2 YYDKDF (reference sequence). Trimming cost V 4 bases and J 11 bases; bases outside gene matches: 13. This CDR3 comprises 15 residues. CDR3 bases: TGTGCCACCAGCAACCCTCTCGGACAGGGTCGGTCCCAGCATTTT. Protein product: CATSNPLGQGRSQHF.

This chain connects TRBV6-1 to TRBJ1-1; 12 bases line up with TRBD1. CDR1 and CDR2 (germline): MNHNS, SASEGT. V shed 1 base, J shed 2 bases, and the junction held 2 bases outside the gene matches. This CDR3 comprises 16 residues. The DNA of the CDR3 is TGTGCCAGCAGTGAAGAGGGGACAGGGGGCAACACTGAAGCTTTCTTT. Amino acid sequence: CASSEEGTGGNTEAFF.

The V and J genes are TRBV11-2 and TRBJ2-5; 10 nucleotides agree with TRBD1. V lost 4 bases to trimming and J lost 2 bases; unmatched junction nucleotides: 4. CDR1 and CDR2 (germline): SGHAT, FQNNGV. There are 15 residues in the CDR3. CDR3 DNA: TGTGCCAGCAGCTCCGGGACAGGGGTACAAGAGACCCAGTACTTC. Translating gives CASSSGTGVQETQYF.

CDR3 protein: CASRRDGYTF. The CDR3 nucleotides read TGTGCCAGCAGGCGTGATGGCTACACCTTC. The chain couples TRBV2 to TRBJ1-2; D is unclear. This CDR3 contains 10 residues. The germline gives CDR1 SNHLY, CDR2 FYNNEI. The V gene lost 6 bases and the J gene lost 6 bases, with 5 bases spanning the gap.